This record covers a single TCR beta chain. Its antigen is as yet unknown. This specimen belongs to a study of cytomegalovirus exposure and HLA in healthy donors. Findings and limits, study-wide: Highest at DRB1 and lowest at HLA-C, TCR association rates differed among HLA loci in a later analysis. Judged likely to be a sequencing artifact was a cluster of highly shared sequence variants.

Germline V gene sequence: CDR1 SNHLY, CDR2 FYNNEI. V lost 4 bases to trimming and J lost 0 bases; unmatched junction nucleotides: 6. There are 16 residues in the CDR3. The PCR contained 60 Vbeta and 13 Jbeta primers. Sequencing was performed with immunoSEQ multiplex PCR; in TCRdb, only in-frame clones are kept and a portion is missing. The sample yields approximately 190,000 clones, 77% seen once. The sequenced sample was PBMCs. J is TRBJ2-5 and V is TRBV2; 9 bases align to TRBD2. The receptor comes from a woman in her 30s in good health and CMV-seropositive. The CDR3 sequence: CASSGISGGNQETQYF. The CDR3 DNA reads TGTGCCAGCAGTGGAATTAGCGGGGGCAACCAAGAGACCCAGTACTTC. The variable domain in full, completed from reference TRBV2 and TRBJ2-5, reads EPEVTQTPSHQVTQMGQEVILRCVPISNHLYFYWYRQILGQKVEFLVSFYNNEISEKSEIFDDQFSVERPDGSNFTLKIRSTKLEDSAMYFCASSGISGGNQETQYFGPGTRLLVL.